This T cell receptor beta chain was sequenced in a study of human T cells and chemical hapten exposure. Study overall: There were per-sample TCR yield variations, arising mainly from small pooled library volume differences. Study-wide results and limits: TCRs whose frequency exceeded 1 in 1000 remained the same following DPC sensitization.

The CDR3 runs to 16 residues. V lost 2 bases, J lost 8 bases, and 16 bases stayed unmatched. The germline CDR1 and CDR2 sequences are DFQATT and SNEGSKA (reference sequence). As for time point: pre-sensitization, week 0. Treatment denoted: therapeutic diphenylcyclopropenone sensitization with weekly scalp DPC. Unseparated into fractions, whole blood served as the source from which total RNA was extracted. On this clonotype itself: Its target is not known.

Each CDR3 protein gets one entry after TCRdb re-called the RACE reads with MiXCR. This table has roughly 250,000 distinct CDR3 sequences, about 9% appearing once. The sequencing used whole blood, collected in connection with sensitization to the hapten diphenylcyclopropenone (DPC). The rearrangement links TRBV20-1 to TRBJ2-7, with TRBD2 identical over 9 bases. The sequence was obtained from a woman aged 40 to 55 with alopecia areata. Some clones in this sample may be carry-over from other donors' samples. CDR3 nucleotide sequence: TGCAGTGCTAGAACGGCGGGAGCGGGAGGCCCCGGAAAGCAGTACTTC. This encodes CSARTAGAGGPGKQYF.